This section outlines one TCR beta chain sequence together with its context. This entry belongs to a study of blood T cell repertoires in COVID-19. Study-level information: T cells, B-cell-depleted T cells, or PBMCs supplied cDNA or gDNA.

Clones were sequenced by immunoSEQ multiplex PCR, and TCRdb holds only the in-frame ones, with some missing. In the table there are a few hundred thousand clones, roughly 84% of which are singletons. Germline CDR1 and CDR2: SGHDT and YYEEEE. This CDR3 region has 15 residues. The V and J ends lost 5 bases and 7 bases respectively, with 18 bases between them. The receptor was derived from a woman younger than 35 with acute or convalescent COVID-19. The gene calls are TRBV5-6 and TRBJ1-4; TRBD1 is a possible D gene (6 bases). Sequencing was performed on peripheral blood. The CDR3 DNA reads as TGTGCCAGCAGGCGTCAGCAGGGGCAAGGTGAAAAACTGTTTTTT. Protein product: CASRRQQGQGEKLFF.